This paragraph covers one T cell receptor beta chain sequence. Its antigen remains unidentified. This sequence may be a read error, since a much larger clone differs from it by one base. The entry originates in a study of Graves' ophthalmopathy and Graves' hyperthyroidism. General study points: A 13-signature model separated ophthalmopathy from stable hyperthyroidism, reaching 85% to 90% sensitivity and less than 83% specificity cross-validated.

Researchers took RNA transcripts and amplified TCR beta CDR3 regions from them. The library came from an HTBI-primed first-round RT-PCR and a second-round multiplex PCR. TCRdb called the multiplex PCR reads again in MiXCR, with one record for every CDR3 protein. The table has hundreds of thousands of distinct CDR3 sequences, about two fifths seen once; the top ten hold 2.5% to 3.5%. Germline V CDR1 and CDR2: SGHKS, YYEKEE (reference sequence). The V gene lost 4 bases and the J gene lost 4 bases, with 20 bases spanning the gap. The CDR3 has 16 residues. The sample consisted of peripheral blood. This clonotype was obtained from an adult man with Graves' ophthalmopathy. The J gene is TRBJ1-1, the V gene TRBV5-5, with D possibly matching TRBD1 (5 bases). CDR3 protein: CASSQLPFLGTTEAFF. CDR3 coding DNA: TGTGCCAGCAGCCAACTTCCCTTTTTGGGGACCACTGAAGCTTTCTTT.